The clone carrying this T cell receptor beta chain has more than one count but fewer than ten. The CDR3 sequence is 15 residues long. CDR1 and CDR2 from the germline V gene are DFQATT and SNEGSKA (reference sequence). Trimming removed 3 bases from V and 6 bases from J; junction bases left unmatched: 11. These data come from a study of identical twins. TCRdb re-called the 5' RACE reads with MiXCR, one entry per CDR3 protein. In the table there are fewer than 900,000 distinct CDR3 sequences, 20% to 25% of which are singletons. Another study also made use of these data, one on T cells expressing NK-cell markers. From that report: In several experiments, sorting was restricted to alpha-beta TCR T cells by an anti-gamma-delta TCR antibody. In a few donors, these clonotypes also led the CD3+CD56-NKG2C+ fraction.

Sequences were obtained from PBMCs. V gene TRBV20-1 combines with J gene TRBJ1-2, with TRBD1 identical over 9 bases. This receptor was obtained from a young woman in good health. Written as DNA, the CDR3 is TGCAGTGCTAGGGAGATGACAGGGGGTAGGGATGGCTACACCTTC. It encodes CSAREMTGGRDGYTF.